This T cell receptor (beta chain) appears in the sequencing data of a study of blood T cell repertoires in COVID-19. Study overall: Acute-phase and convalescent COVID-19 samples originated in the United States, Italy and Spain.

Clones were read by immunoSEQ multiplex PCR, and TCRdb kept only the in-frame ones, dropping some. The table includes some 280,000 clones, roughly 89% detected once. Sequenced input: peripheral blood. The clonotype was recovered from a woman between 25 and 40 years old with active or convalescent COVID-19.

The CDR3 DNA reads as TGTGCCAGCAGTCCGACTAGCGGGGGGGCCACAGATACGCAGTATTTT. Translated, it gives CASSPTSGGATDTQYF. The chain recombines TRBV7-9 with TRBJ2-3; TRBD2 matches 14 bases. Germline V CDR1 and CDR2: SEHNR, FQNEAQ (reference sequence). The J segment lost 2 bases and the V segment lost 6 bases, leaving 4 bases of the junction unmatched. The CDR3 totals 16 residues.